Listed here are 30 T cell receptor beta chains from one sample, sequenced in a study of blood T cell repertoires in COVID-19. Produced via immunoSEQ multiplex PCR; TCRdb's table is partial and in-frame only. This table has under 450,000 clones, about 88% appearing once. The specimen sequenced was peripheral blood. The receptors were gathered from a woman aged 55-69 years with COVID-19, enrolled during active disease.

This rearrangement joins TRBV6-5 to TRBJ1-1; maybe TRBD1 (6 bases). The V gene lost 0 bases and the J gene lost 7 bases, with 15 bases spanning the gap. Germline V gene sequence: CDR1 MNHEY, CDR2 SVGAGI. The CDR3 is 15 residues long. The CDR3, as DNA: TGTGCCAGCAGTTACTCAGACAGGCCCCTAGGTGAAGCTTTCTTT. As protein: CASSYSDRPLGEAFF.

Turning to this clone: A read error may produce the germline difference seen at one junction end. The chain links TRBV4-3 to TRBJ2-1; 10 nucleotides agree with TRBD1. The CDR3 loop spans 13 amino acids. Germline loops: CDR1 LGHNA, CDR2 YSLEER. CDR3 DNA: TGCGCCAGCAGCCAAGAGAAAGGACAGGGGGTTGTCTTC. Its protein is CASSQEKGQGVVF.

This sequence joins TRBV11-2 and TRBJ2-5; D is ambiguous. Germline values: CDR1 SGHAT, CDR2 FQNNGV. V was clipped by 1 base and J by 1 base, with 16 bases between them. The CDR3 is made up of 17 amino acids. CDR3 residues: CASSLVQVVAGQETQYF. Here the CDR3 DNA reads TGTGCCAGCAGCTTAGTTCAGGTGGTGGCAGGCCAAGAGACCCAGTACTTC. The entire variable domain, with the rest obtained from reference TRBV11-2 and TRBJ2-5, is as follows: EAGVAQSPRYKIIEKRQSVAFWCNPISGHATLYWYQQILGQGPKLLIQFQNNGVVDDSQLPKDRFSAERLKGVDSTLKIQPAKLEDSAVYLCASSLVQVVAGQETQYFGPGTRLLVL.

A note on this clone: This specimen includes other DNA sequences encoding the same CDR3. V gene TRBV12-3 or TRBV12-4 combines with J gene TRBJ1-2, with a tentative D call TRBD1 (5 bases). The V gene lost 6 bases and the J gene lost 4 bases, with 12 bases spanning the gap. The CDR3 extends over 13 amino acids. CDR3 bases: TGTGCCAGCAGCCTCGGACATTTCTATGGCTACACCTTC. It specifies CASSLGHFYGYTF.

This rearrangement joins TRBV5-1 to TRBJ2-3; 7 bases map to TRBD1. Looked up from germline, CDR1 is SGHRS and CDR2 is YFSETQ. The CDR3 totals 15 residues. Unmatched junction bases numbered 7, after V lost 0 bases and J lost 6 bases. CDR3 protein: CASSLAQPDRDTQYF. In nucleotides, the CDR3 is TGCGCCAGCAGCTTGGCCCAACCGGACAGGGATACGCAGTATTTT.

The chain is built from TRBV2 and TRBJ2-2, with D hard to call. Germline V lookup: CDR1 SNHLY, CDR2 FYNNEI. Between the trimmed V and J ends, which lost 7 bases and 5 bases, there was a span of 8 bases. This CDR3 region has 12 residues. The CDR3 nucleotides are TGTGCCAGCAACTATATGACCGGGGAGCTGTTTTTT. Its protein product is CASNYMTGELFF.

A few counts support this clone. V and J are TRBV10-3 and TRBJ1-5; the D gene is possibly TRBD1 (5 bases). V was pared by 4 bases and J by 7 bases, with 14 bases between. From germline, CDR1 is ENHRY and CDR2 SYGVKD. The CDR3 spans 14 residues. The CDR3 is CAISAEVGGQPQHF. CDR3 in DNA: TGTGCCATCAGTGCAGAGGTGGGGGGACAGCCCCAGCATTTT.

The genes are TRBV7-9 and TRBJ2-7, with 7 bases that match TRBD1. The ends lost 2 bases at V and 2 bases at J; junction bases unmatched: 3. CDR3 size: 14 residues. Germline-derived CDR1 and CDR2 are SEHNR and FQNEAQ (reference sequence). The CDR3 DNA reads TGTGCCAGCAGCTTACAGGGACAGACCTACGAGCAGTACTTC. Amino acids: CASSLQGQTYEQYF.

This chain uses TRBV6-1 with TRBJ1-1; 7 bases are shared with TRBD1. Germline-derived CDR1 and CDR2 are MNHNS and SASEGT. The CDR3 loop spans 13 amino acids. After removal of 3 bases from V and 10 bases from J, the junction contained 8 bases not matched to a gene. The CDR3 coding sequence is TGTGCCAGCAGTGAGATTTACAGGGGAAGAGCTTTCTTT. Its translation: CASSEIYRGRAFF.

The V and J genes are TRBV29-1 and TRBJ2-3; D gene uncertain. V lost 3 bases and J lost 0, with 7 bases in between. The CDR3 totals 13 residues. CDR1 is SQVTM, CDR2 ANQGSEA, per germline. CDR3 sequence (DNA): TGCAGCGTTGACCGGAGCAGCACAGATACGCAGTATTTT. Its protein product is CSVDRSSTDTQYF.

In this sample, this clone turned up a few times. The gene calls are TRBV10-3 and TRBJ1-5; D remains unclear. The length of the CDR3 is 14 residues. CDR1 is ENHRY and CDR2 is SYGVKD in the germline V gene. Trimming took off 3 bases at V and 2 bases at J, with 8 bases between the two ends. CDR3 sequence reads: CAISDRLGNQPQHF. For the CDR3, the DNA is TGTGCCATCAGTGACAGGTTGGGCAATCAGCCCCAGCATTTT.

The chain carries TRBV6-2 or TRBV6-3 and TRBJ1-1, with 10 bases matching TRBD1. This CDR3 is built from 14 residues. The trim removed 1 base at V and 5 bases at J, leaving 1 base unmatched. Germline values: CDR1 MNHEY, CDR2 SVGEGT. CDR3 amino acids: CASSYWTGGTEAFF. In nucleotides, the CDR3 is TGTGCCAGCAGTTACTGGACAGGGGGGACTGAAGCTTTCTTT.

V and J are TRBV3-1 (or the pseudogene TRBV3-2) and TRBJ2-6; TRBD1 matches at 12 bases. Germline values: CDR1 LGHDT, CDR2 YNNKEL (reference sequence). This CDR3 has 19 residues. V was clipped by 3 bases and J by 4 bases; unmatched bases: 10. The CDR3 here is CASSHPPGQGARGANVLTF. CDR3 coding DNA: TGTGCCAGCAGCCATCCTCCGGGACAGGGGGCGCGGGGGGCCAACGTCCTGACTTTC.

There are a few counts of this clone. This rearrangement joins TRBV19 to TRBJ1-2; the D is unclear. From germline, CDR1 is LNHDA and CDR2 SQIVND (reference sequence). V lost 4 bases and J 0 bases, leaving 9 bases between the germline ends. The CDR3 runs to 14 residues. CDR3 nucleotide sequence: TGTGCCAGTAGTAGAGACTCTACTAACTATGGCTACACCTTC. It specifies CASSRDSTNYGYTF.

The chain is built from TRBV4-2 and TRBJ2-5, with 11 bases identical to TRBD1. Trimming at V came to 3 bases and at J to 2 bases, leaving 17 bases not matched to a gene. The CDR3 loop spans 20 amino acids. The V gene's germline CDR1 is LGHNA and CDR2 YNFKEQ. The CDR3 here is CASSHRFSPGTGGPQETQYF. CDR3 in DNA: TGTGCCAGCAGCCACCGCTTTTCACCTGGGACAGGGGGACCACAAGAGACCCAGTACTTC.

V is TRBV28 and J is TRBJ1-5; TRBD1 matches 11 bases. Germline V CDR1 and CDR2: MDHEN, SYDVKM. The CDR3 is 16 residues long. The trim removed 5 bases at V and 4 bases at J, leaving 7 bases unmatched. For the CDR3, the DNA is TGTGCCAGCAGTCCGTCGGGACAGGGGGAAAATCAGCCCCAGCATTTT. It encodes CASSPSGQGENQPQHF.

The chain uses TRBV27 and TRBJ2-2, with 9 bases identical to TRBD2. The germline V gene encodes CDR1 MNHEY and CDR2 SMNVEV (reference sequence). The CDR3 has 16 residues. With V trimmed by 2 bases and J by 5 bases, 6 bases remained unmatched. CDR3 residues: CASSLGWLAGTGELFF. The CDR3 DNA reads TGTGCCAGCAGTTTAGGGTGGCTAGCGGGAACCGGGGAGCTGTTTTTT.

The chain recombines TRBV11-1 with TRBJ1-1, with D maybe TRBD1 (5 bases). Germline lookup yields CDR1 SGHAT and CDR2 FQDESV (reference sequence). The CDR3 has 16 amino acids. Trimming stripped 1 base from V and 8 bases from J, with 20 bases between. CDR3 sequence: CASSLEMSVRAAEAFF. The CDR3 DNA is TGTGCCAGCAGCTTAGAGATGAGTGTCAGGGCGGCGGAAGCTTTCTTT.

The chain has TRBV3-1 (or the pseudogene TRBV3-2) and TRBJ1-6; D gene unclear. Per the germline V gene, CDR1 is LGHDT and CDR2 is YNNKEL (reference sequence). The CDR3 runs to 14 residues. Trimming cost V 4 bases and J 7 bases, with 11 bases left between them. CDR3 sequence: CASSPHRENSPLHF. Written as DNA, the CDR3 is TGTGCCAGCAGCCCCCACCGGGAGAATTCACCCCTCCACTTT.

This chain links TRBV7-9 with TRBJ2-5; unclear D gene. The V gene lost 1 base and the J gene lost 3 bases, with 12 bases spanning the gap. Per the germline V gene, CDR1 is SEHNR and CDR2 is FQNEAQ (reference sequence). This CDR3 spans 15 amino acids. As DNA, the CDR3 is TGTGCCAGCAGCTTAGTTACTGAGGAGAAAGAGACCCAGTACTTC. Amino acid sequence: CASSLVTEEKETQYF.

The chain uses TRBV12-5 and TRBJ2-1, with 10 nucleotides matching TRBD2. CDR3 size: 14 residues. The trim removed 2 bases at V and 7 bases at J, leaving 2 bases unmatched. Germline values: CDR1 LGHNT, CDR2 FRNRAP. This chain's CDR3 is CASGLSGGANEQFF. Written as DNA, the CDR3 is TGTGCTAGTGGTTTGAGCGGGGGGGCGAATGAGCAGTTCTTC.

V usage is TRBV30 and J usage is TRBJ2-5; the match to TRBD2 covers 9 bases. The CDR3 contains 13 residues. Losses at the gene ends were 4 bases for V and 3 bases for J; bases not matched to a gene: 3. The germline V gene has CDR1 GTSNPN and CDR2 SVGIG (reference sequence). CDR3 residues: CAWIPSGKETQYF. CDR3 DNA sequence: TGTGCCTGGATCCCTAGCGGGAAAGAGACCCAGTACTTC.

The chain recombines TRBV30 with TRBJ2-1; 10 nucleotides match TRBD2. CDR3 length equals 16 residues. V lost 0 bases, J lost 4 bases, and 6 bases stayed unmatched. Germline loops: CDR1 GTSNPN, CDR2 SVGIG (reference sequence). The CDR3 DNA reads TGTGCCTGGAGTGTGCGAGCGGGGGGGTTTTACAATGAGCAGTTCTTC. Translated: CAWSVRAGGFYNEQFF.

The chain has TRBV10-1 and TRBJ2-3, with 9 bases that match TRBD2. The trim removed 10 bases at V and 6 bases at J, leaving 11 bases unmatched. Germline CDR1 is WNHNN and CDR2 is SYGVQD (reference sequence). This CDR3 has 14 residues. CDR3 DNA: TGCGCCAAATCGGCGGGGGGGGAGGTGGATACGCAGTATTTT. This translates into CAKSAGGEVDTQYF.

The chain uses TRBV3-1 (or the pseudogene TRBV3-2) and TRBJ2-7, with D unclear. The germline V gene has CDR1 LGHDT and CDR2 YNNKEL (reference sequence). Trimming took 4 bases from V and 2 from J, leaving 6 bases between them. The CDR3 has 12 amino acids. CDR3 bases: TGTGCCAGCAGCCTGGCCGCCTACGAGCAGTACTTC. Translated: CASSLAAYEQYF.

The chain employs TRBV12-3 or TRBV12-4 and TRBJ1-4; 7 positions agree with TRBD1. V shed 8 bases and J 3 bases; nucleotides not matched to a gene: 0. CDR3 length: 12 residues. The CDR3 loop is CASGTANEKLFF. CDR3 DNA sequence: TGTGCCAGCGGGACAGCTAATGAAAAACTGTTTTTT.

V gene TRBV5-1 combines with J gene TRBJ1-1, with D possibly matching TRBD1 (5 bases). The CDR3 contains 13 residues. Germline CDR1 and CDR2: SGHRS and YFSETQ. Trimming removed 0 bases at V and 8 bases at J, with 11 bases between. CDR3 DNA sequence: TGCGCCAGCAGCTTGGCTCTAAAGGGGGAAGCTTTCTTT. It encodes CASSLALKGEAFF.

This clone was seen only once. The chain recombines TRBV27 with TRBJ1-5, with D possibly TRBD1 on 6 matching bases. The CDR3 runs 14 residues. In germline, CDR1 is MNHEY, CDR2 SMNVEV (reference sequence). The germline V and J ends were trimmed by 1 base and 8 bases, with 12 bases remaining between them. In nucleotides, the CDR3 is TGTGCCAGCAGTTTATTGAGGGGGAGGGAGCCCCAGCATTTT. Translation gives CASSLLRGREPQHF.

V gene TRBV4-1 combines with J gene TRBJ1-6; possible D gene TRBD1, 5 bases. The V and J ends lost 3 bases and 10 bases respectively, with 16 bases between them. The CDR3 spans 15 residues. Germline V gives CDR1 MGHRA, CDR2 YSYEKL. CDR3 sequence (DNA): TGCGCCAGCAGCCACACGCAGGGTAGTGGATCACCCCTCCACTTT. Amino acid sequence: CASSHTQGSGSPLHF.

At least ten counts were recorded for this clone. The chain recombines TRBV11-2 with TRBJ2-2; D is uncertain. V gave up 2 bases and J gave up 9 bases, with 13 bases separating them. Germline V gene lookup returns CDR1 SGHAT and CDR2 FQNNGV. The CDR3 is made up of 14 amino acids. This chain's CDR3 is CASSLLTRSRELFF. CDR3 DNA: TGTGCCAGCAGCTTATTAACACGGAGCCGGGAGCTGTTTTTT.